This T cell receptor (beta chain) is drawn from a study of early T cells in non-severe SARS-CoV-2 infection. Study results and limitations: Private and CD4 specificities were missed by VDJdb matching, which favored anti-spike CD8 responses.

Concerning this clonotype: The antigen is unknown.

Individually, cDNA molecules had unique molecular identifiers attached to them. Each CDR3 protein gets one entry after TCRdb re-called the 5' RACE reads with MiXCR. The sample yields more than 85,000 distinct CDR3 sequences, 16% seen once. The CDR3 sequence is 13 residues long. Germline V CDR1 and CDR2: WSHSY, SAAADI. V was pared by 6 bases and J by 4 bases, with 12 bases between. This specimen consisted of whole blood, obtained at baseline. The receptor was derived from an adult who was a healthcare worker with PCR-confirmed SARS-CoV-2 infection or an uninfected control (not recorded which). The chain recombines TRBV10-2 with TRBJ2-5; D gene unclear. Here the CDR3 reads CASRGQPGETQYF. CDR3 DNA sequence: TGCGCCAGCAGAGGCCAGCCTGGAGAGACCCAGTACTTC.